This T cell receptor beta chain was obtained from a study of HIV-infected patients and healthy controls. Study-wide results and caveats: HIV-infected patients shared fewer CDR3 sequences between individuals than healthy controls.

Alpha and beta constant-region primers primed reverse transcription of about 500 ng RNA. Each of the alpha and beta chains got its own library through chain-specific third strand synthesis with indices. Each cDNA molecule was barcoded, and a single primer pair amplified each chain. A single record per CDR3 protein comes from TCRdb applying MiXCR to the 5' RACE reads. The sample has about 5,000 distinct CDR3 sequences, about 20% seen once. V was cut by 3 bases and J by 3 bases, with 15 bases left in between. The length of the CDR3 is 15 residues. Germline values: CDR1 SEHNR, CDR2 FQNEAQ (reference sequence). This clonotype was picked up many times. The antigen is not known. Roughly three months, about 14 weeks, into antiretroviral therapy, follow-up blood was collected. No cell fractionation was done, so the repertoire covers all unsorted peripheral blood T cells. A roughly 2.5 ml peripheral blood sample was taken for RNA.

The J gene is TRBJ2-7, the V gene TRBV7-9; no firm D call. The starting material was blood, obtained during antiretroviral therapy. The receptor was derived from an adult with HIV infection. CDR3 bases: TGTGCCAGCAGCTTTAAGACTGACGAACACTACGAGCAGTACTTC. Protein: CASSFKTDEHYEQYF.